One T cell receptor beta chain is described in this entry. Its antigen is unidentified. Bulk libraries came from a prior protocol with listed TCR primers. TCRdb reanalysed the PCR reads using MiXCR and keeps one entry per CDR3 protein. This sample carries roughly 100,000 distinct CDR3 sequences, under 40% of them seen once, and the ten largest clones take 9.7%. This entry comes from a study of molecular identifiers for immune sequencing clone quantification. Study outcomes and limitations: Effector cells had over 99% of their molecules in clones above 20 RNA copies, while naive cells had under 1%. Reports indicate spiked Jurkat TCR RNA from one cell could be found among about 1 million naive cells.

V was pared by 1 base and J by 1 base, with 4 bases between. The CDR3 extends over 13 amino acids. Germline CDR1 is LGHNA and CDR2 is YSLEER. Naive CD8 T cells were sorted as CD8+CD4-CCR7+CD45RA+. This sequence was found in a human donor in good health. Some libraries in this study had Jurkat cell RNA spiked in. Sequencing used naive CD8+ T cells from blood, with Jurkat cell RNA spiked in. Documented subset: FACS-sorted CD8+CD4-CCR7+CD45RA+ naive T cells. The chain uses TRBV4-3 and TRBJ2-5, with D unresolved. This chain's CDR3 is CASSQGAQETQYF. For the CDR3, the DNA is TGCGCCAGCAGCCAAGGGGCCCAAGAGACCCAGTACTTC.